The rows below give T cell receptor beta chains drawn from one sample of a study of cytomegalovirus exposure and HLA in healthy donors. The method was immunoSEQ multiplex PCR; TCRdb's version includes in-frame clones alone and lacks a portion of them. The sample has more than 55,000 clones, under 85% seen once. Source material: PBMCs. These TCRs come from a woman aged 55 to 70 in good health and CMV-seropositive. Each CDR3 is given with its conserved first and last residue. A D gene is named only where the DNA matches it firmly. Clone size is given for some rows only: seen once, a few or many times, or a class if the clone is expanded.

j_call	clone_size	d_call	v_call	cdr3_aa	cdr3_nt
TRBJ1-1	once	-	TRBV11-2	CASSLGYRAGVTEAFF	TGTGCCAGCAGCTTAGGTTATCGGGCGGGAGTCACTGAAGCTTTCTTT
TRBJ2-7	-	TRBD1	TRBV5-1	CASSLAGQGSYEQYF	TGCGCCAGCAGCTTGGCGGGACAGGGATCTTACGAGCAGTACTTC
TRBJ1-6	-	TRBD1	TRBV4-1	CASSQEITGVGSPLHF	TGCGCCAGCAGCCAAGAAATAACAGGGGTAGGTTCACCCCTCCACTTT
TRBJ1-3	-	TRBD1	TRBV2	CASSEGGTGWFNTIYF	TGTGCCAGCAGTGAAGGGGGGACAGGCTGGTTTAACACCATATATTTT
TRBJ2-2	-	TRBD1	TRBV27	CASSGRTGGFVSTGELFF	TGTGCCAGCAGTGGCCGGACAGGGGGCTTTGTATCCACCGGGGAGCTGTTTTTT
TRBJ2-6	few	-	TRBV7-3	CASSSSWGELQSPSSGANVLTF	TGTGCCAGCAGCTCCTCTTGGGGCGAACTACAATCCCCTAGCTCTGGGGCCAACGTCCTGACTTTC
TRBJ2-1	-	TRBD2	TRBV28	CAALRGGSTYNEQFF	TGTGCCGCCCTTAGGGGCGGGAGCACCTACAATGAGCAGTTCTTC
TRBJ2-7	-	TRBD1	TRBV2	CASRAGTGGLSSYEQYF	TGTGCCAGCAGGGCCGGGACAGGGGGCCTTAGCTCCTACGAGCAGTACTTC
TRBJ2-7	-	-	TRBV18	CASSRGTETYEQYF	TGTGCCAGCTCACGGGGCACAGAAACCTACGAGCAGTACTTC
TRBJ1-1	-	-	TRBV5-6	CASSLVGATEAFF	TGTGCCAGCAGCTTGGTGGGGGCCACTGAAGCTTTCTTT
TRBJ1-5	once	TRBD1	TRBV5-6	CASSLALGTGNQPQHF	TGTGCCAGCAGCCTGGCCTTAGGGACAGGAAATCAGCCCCAGCATTTT
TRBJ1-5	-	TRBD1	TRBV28	CASSTTRDRERNQPQHF	TGTGCCAGCAGTACCACCCGGGACAGGGAGCGCAATCAGCCCCAGCATTTT
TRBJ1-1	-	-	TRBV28	CASSASNTEAFF	TGTGCCAGCAGTGCGAGCAACACTGAAGCTTTCTTT
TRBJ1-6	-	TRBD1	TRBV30	CAWSRGTGNSPLHF	TGTGCCTGGAGCAGAGGGACAGGGAATTCACCCCTCCACTTT
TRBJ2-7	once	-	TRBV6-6	CASYDGSLAYEQYF	TGTGCCAGCTACGACGGGAGTCTTGCCTACGAGCAGTACTTC
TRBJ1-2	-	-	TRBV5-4	CASSWKGVDGYTF	TGTGCCAGCAGCTGGAAGGGGGTAGATGGCTACACCTTC